Below, 25 T cell receptor beta chains from the same sample are listed, as sequenced in a study of OX40 agonist ivuxolimab in advanced cancers. TCRdb keeps only in-frame clones here, not all; method: immunoSEQ multiplex PCR. Seen here are around 68,000 clones, about 91% observed once, and the top ten hold roughly 1%. The sequenced sample was CD4+ or CD8+ T cells sorted from blood, obtained in a trial of the OX40 agonist ivuxolimab. These receptors were taken from an adult with an advanced solid tumor such as melanoma, head and neck, liver or kidney cancer.

V is TRBV10-1 and J is TRBJ2-2; D ambiguous. The CDR3 loop spans 13 amino acids. The V and J ends lost 0 bases and 6 bases respectively, with 5 bases between them. In germline, CDR1 is WNHNN, CDR2 SYGVQD (reference sequence). The CDR3 protein is CASSESGSGELFF. The CDR3 DNA follows: TGCGCCAGCAGTGAGTCCGGGTCCGGGGAGCTGTTTTTT.

CDR3 in amino acids: CASSYTSGDRANTF. The CDR3 bases are TGTGCCAGCAGTTATACCTCGGGGGACAGGGCAAACACCTTC. The gene calls are TRBV6-5 and TRBJ1-2, with 9 bases that match TRBD1. V lost 3 bases to trimming and J lost 12 bases; unmatched junction nucleotides: 11. The CDR3 spans 14 residues. Germline CDR1 is MNHEY and CDR2 is SVGAGI.

V gene TRBV30 combines with J gene TRBJ1-1; a weak D match, TRBD1 (5 bases). CDR1 is GTSNPN, CDR2 SVGIG, per germline (reference sequence). V dropped 3 bases and J dropped 1 base, with 9 bases sitting between them. The CDR3 runs to 13 residues. As DNA, the CDR3 is TGTGCCTGGAGGGCAGGGTGGAACACTGAAGCTTTCTTT. It is translated as CAWRAGWNTEAFF.

The chain combines TRBV30 with TRBJ1-1; 9 bases match TRBD1. The trim removed 2 bases at V and 0 bases at J, leaving 1 base unmatched. CDR3 length equals 14 residues. CDR1 is GTSNPN, CDR2 SVGIG, per germline (reference sequence). The CDR3, as DNA: TGTGCCTGGAGTTACAGGGGGCTGAACACTGAAGCTTTCTTT. Protein sequence: CAWSYRGLNTEAFF.

The chain is built from TRBV14 and TRBJ1-4; no clear D. Trimming cost V 0 bases and J 5 bases, with 13 bases left between them. From germline, CDR1 is SGHDN and CDR2 FVKESK. The CDR3 consists of 16 residues. The DNA for the CDR3 is TGTGCCAGCAGCCAAGAGACGGCGTCCTTCAATGAAAAACTGTTTTTT. Its translation is CASSQETASFNEKLFF. The entire variable domain, with the rest obtained from reference TRBV14 and TRBJ1-4, is as follows: EAGVTQFPSHSVIEKGQTVTLRCDPISGHDNLYWYRRVMGKEIKFLLHFVKESKQDESGMPNNRFLAERTGGTYSTLKVQPAELEDSGVYFCASSQETASFNEKLFFGSGTQLSVL.

The rearrangement uses TRBV5-1 and TRBJ2-1; 7 nucleotides align to TRBD2. The CDR3 contains 14 residues. In germline, CDR1 is SGHRS, CDR2 YFSETQ. V shed 6 bases and J 0 bases; nucleotides not matched to a gene: 3. The DNA for the CDR3 is TGCGCCAGCATGGGGGGGAACTCCTACAATGAGCAGTTCTTC. Residues: CASMGGNSYNEQFF.

The rearrangement joins TRBV2 to TRBJ2-7, with D hard to call. This CDR3 region has 11 residues. In germline, CDR1 is SNHLY, CDR2 FYNNEI. Trimming pared 8 bases from V and 4 bases from J, leaving 9 bases between. CDR3 DNA sequence: TGTGCCAGCGGGATTCGGTACGAGCAGTACTTC. Amino acid sequence: CASGIRYEQYF.

The chain employs TRBV27 and TRBJ2-1, with TRBD1 identical over 8 bases. The V gene end was trimmed by 7 bases and the J gene end by 0 bases; junction bases not matched to a gene: 8. There are 16 residues in the CDR3. Germline V gene data show CDR1 as MNHEY and CDR2 as SMNVEV (reference sequence). CDR3 DNA: TGTGCCAGCACGGGCCGGACAGGGAGCTCCTACAATGAGCAGTTCTTC. Protein: CASTGRTGSSYNEQFF.

The V call is TRBV7-9, the J call TRBJ1-2, with D uncertain. The CDR3 runs 12 residues. V dropped 4 bases and J dropped 2 bases, with 5 bases sitting between them. Germline V CDR1 and CDR2: SEHNR, FQNEAQ (reference sequence). The CDR3 sequence: CASSSDNYGYTF. CDR3 DNA sequence: TGTGCCAGCAGCTCGGACAACTATGGCTACACCTTC.

This clone was seen only a few times. The J gene is TRBJ1-4, the V gene TRBV30; no clear D gene. In germline, CDR1 is GTSNPN, CDR2 SVGIG (reference sequence). V was pared by 2 bases and J by 12 bases, with 16 bases between. The CDR3 spans 13 residues. This CDR3 reads CAWSIRSDGELFF. DNA for the CDR3: TGTGCCTGGAGTATCCGCAGTGATGGCGAACTGTTTTTT.

The chain combines TRBV19 with TRBJ2-3; no firm D call. Germline loops: CDR1 LNHDA, CDR2 SQIVND (reference sequence). The CDR3 covers 14 residues. The germline V and J ends were trimmed by 7 bases and 1 base, with 12 bases remaining between them. CDR3 in DNA: TGTGCCAGTACGGAAGTGGCGGGCACAGATACGCAGTATTTT. Amino acids: CASTEVAGTDTQYF. Variable domain in full (rest from reference TRBV19 and TRBJ2-3): DGGITQSPKYLFRKEGQNVTLSCEQNLNHDAMYWYRQDPGQGLRLIYYSQIVNDFQKGDIAEGYSVSREKKESFPLTVTSAQKNPTAFYLCASTEVAGTDTQYFGPGTRLTVL.

A single count supports this clone. V and J are TRBV5-1 and TRBJ2-2; D unclear. The CDR3 is made up of 14 amino acids. V was clipped by 2 bases and J by 4 bases, with 9 bases between them. Germline V gene lookup returns CDR1 SGHRS and CDR2 YFSETQ. CDR3 region: CASSFKQITGELFF. CDR3 nucleotides: TGCGCCAGCAGCTTCAAACAGATCACCGGGGAGCTGTTTTTT. The full variable domain, rest sourced from reference TRBV5-1 and TRBJ2-2, is KAGVTQTPRYLIKTRGQQVTLSCSPISGHRSVSWYQQTPGQGLQFLFEYFSETQRNKGNFPGRFSGRQFSNSRSEMNVSTLELGDSALYLCASSFKQITGELFFGEGSRLTVL.

V and J are TRBV7-6 and TRBJ2-7; D gene uncertain. The CDR3 contains 13 residues. The germline gives CDR1 SGHVS, CDR2 FNYEAQ. Deletions cut 0 bases from V and 6 bases from J, with 9 bases between. In nucleotides, the CDR3 is TGTGCCAGCAGCTTAGCAGGTGGTAGCGAGCAGTACTTC. Its translation: CASSLAGGSEQYF. Together with reference TRBV7-6 and TRBJ2-7, the CDR3 gives the full variable domain: GAGVSQSPRYKVTKRGQDVALRCDPISGHVSLYWYRQALGQGPEFLTYFNYEAQQDKSGLPNDRFSAERPEGSISTLTIQRTEQRDSAMYRCASSLAGGSEQYFGPGTRLTVT.

CDR3 bases: TGTGCCAGCAGCGACACAAGGGACAATTCTAACTATGGCTACACCTTC. Protein product: CASSDTRDNSNYGYTF. V is TRBV5-6 and J is TRBJ1-2; D might be TRBD1 (6 bases). The CDR3 contains 16 residues. V was pared by 4 bases and J by 0 bases, with 16 bases between. Germline-derived CDR1 and CDR2 are SGHDT and YYEEEE.

The chain couples TRBV6-6 to TRBJ2-4, with TRBD2 matching 7 bases. The germline CDR1 and CDR2 sequences are MNHNY and SVGAGI (reference sequence). The CDR3 spans 13 residues. Unmatched junction bases numbered 7, after V lost 7 bases and J lost 7 bases. The CDR3 is CASIEAGMNIQYF. DNA of the CDR3: TGTGCCAGCATAGAAGCGGGAATGAACATTCAGTACTTC.

This clone was observed a few times. The chain carries TRBV30 and TRBJ1-5, with 9 positions matching TRBD1. The CDR3 has 14 residues. Looked up from germline, CDR1 is GTSNPN and CDR2 is SVGIG (reference sequence). V gave up 2 bases and J gave up 4 bases; unmatched junction bases: 3. This CDR3 reads CAWSLGTGNQPQHF. The DNA of the CDR3 is TGTGCCTGGAGTCTAGGGACAGGGAATCAGCCCCAGCATTTT.

The rearrangement links TRBV11-2 to TRBJ2-2, with 9 bases fitting TRBD1. In germline, CDR1 is SGHAT, CDR2 FQNNGV. Trimming removed 7 bases from V and 5 bases from J; junction bases left unmatched: 5. CDR3 length: 14 amino acids. CDR3: CASTRDRVTGELFF. CDR3 sequence (DNA): TGTGCCAGCACCCGGGACAGGGTAACCGGGGAGCTGTTTTTT.

The rearrangement links TRBV19 to TRBJ1-2, with 7 bases identical to TRBD1. Trimming took 4 bases from V and 7 from J; bases not matched to a gene: 9. The CDR3 extends over 14 amino acids. CDR1 and CDR2 (germline): LNHDA, SQIVND (reference sequence). The CDR3 DNA follows: TGTGCCAGTAGTACCGTCGACAGGGTGTCTGGCTACACCTTC. Protein sequence: CASSTVDRVSGYTF. The full variable domain, completed using reference TRBV19 and TRBJ1-2, is DGGITQSPKYLFRKEGQNVTLSCEQNLNHDAMYWYRQDPGQGLRLIYYSQIVNDFQKGDIAEGYSVSREKKESFPLTVTSAQKNPTAFYLCASSTVDRVSGYTFGSGTRLTVV.

This sequence joins TRBV2 and TRBJ1-1; 7 bases agree with TRBD1. With 5 bases clipped from V and 6 bases from J, the junction kept 6 bases outside the gene matches. Germline V CDR1 and CDR2: SNHLY, FYNNEI. CDR3 length: 13 amino acids. The CDR3 DNA follows: TGTGCCAGCAGTCCTGACAGGGCGGCTGAAGCTTTCTTT. This codes for CASSPDRAAEAFF. The full variable domain, its missing parts supplied by reference TRBV2 and TRBJ1-1, is EPEVTQTPSHQVTQMGQEVILRCVPISNHLYFYWYRQILGQKVEFLVSFYNNEISEKSEIFDDQFSVERPDGSNFTLKIRSTKLEDSAMYFCASSPDRAAEAFFGQGTRLTVV.

J is TRBJ2-1 and V is TRBV30; the D call may be TRBD1 or TRBD2 (5 bases each). The CDR3 has 12 amino acids. The germline V gene encodes CDR1 GTSNPN and CDR2 SVGIG (reference sequence). With 5 bases removed from V and 9 bases from J, the gap between germline ends came to 14 bases. CDR3 loop: CAWGTRRTEQFF. As DNA, the CDR3 is TGTGCCTGGGGGACGAGACGGACTGAGCAGTTCTTC.

The rearrangement links TRBV6-1 to TRBJ1-2; D is unresolved. The V gene lost 1 base and the J gene lost 4 bases, with 7 bases spanning the gap. The CDR3 length is 13 residues. Germline CDR1 and CDR2: MNHNS and SASEGT. In DNA, the CDR3 is TGTGCCAGCAGTGAAGTGAGATCCTATGGCTACACCTTC. Protein: CASSEVRSYGYTF.

This clone has only one observation. The chain carries TRBV10-3 and TRBJ2-2; 13 nucleotides match TRBD2. This CDR3 contains 14 residues. Looked up from germline, CDR1 is ENHRY and CDR2 is SYGVKD. V lost 6 bases, J lost 6 bases, and 1 base stayed unmatched. The CDR3 spells CAIRGLAGAGELFF. The CDR3, as DNA: TGTGCCATCAGAGGACTAGCGGGGGCCGGGGAGCTGTTTTTT.

This clone was seen a handful of times. The J gene is TRBJ2-7, the V gene TRBV19, with a weak D call TRBD1 (5 bases). Trimming stripped 4 bases from V and 4 bases from J, with 11 bases between. The length of the CDR3 is 13 residues. Germline lookup yields CDR1 LNHDA and CDR2 SQIVND (reference sequence). CDR3 nucleotides: TGTGCCAGTAGTAGCAGGGTGAGGTACGAGCAGTACTTC. It encodes CASSSRVRYEQYF.

The CDR3: CASSPTSGGTAETQYF. CDR3 bases: TGCGCCAGCAGCCCGACTAGCGGGGGGACGGCGGAGACCCAGTACTTC. This chain joins TRBV5-1 and TRBJ2-5; TRBD2 matches 13 bases. V lost 4 bases and J lost 5; bases outside the gene matches: 8. The CDR3 is 16 residues long. Germline V CDR1 and CDR2: SGHRS, YFSETQ.

V is TRBV27 and J is TRBJ1-5; D possibly corresponds to TRBD1 (6 bases). Germline CDR1 and CDR2: MNHEY and SMNVEV (reference sequence). V was clipped by 4 bases and J by 6 bases, with 16 bases between them. CDR3 length: 15 amino acids. In DNA, the CDR3 is TGTGCCAGCAGTTCACAGGGTCGAAGTGGTCAGCCCCAGCATTTT. This sequence encodes CASSSQGRSGQPQHF.